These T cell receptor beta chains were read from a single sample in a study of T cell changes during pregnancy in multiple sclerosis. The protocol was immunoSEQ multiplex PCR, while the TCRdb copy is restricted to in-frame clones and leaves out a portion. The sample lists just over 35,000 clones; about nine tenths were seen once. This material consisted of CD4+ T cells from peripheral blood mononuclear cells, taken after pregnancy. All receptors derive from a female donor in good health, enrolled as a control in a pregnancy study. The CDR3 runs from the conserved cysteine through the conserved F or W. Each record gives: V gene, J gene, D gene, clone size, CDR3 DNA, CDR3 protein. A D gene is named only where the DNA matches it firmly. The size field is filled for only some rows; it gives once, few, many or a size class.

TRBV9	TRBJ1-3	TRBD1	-	TGTGCCAGCAGCGTAGGTGGTGGGGGACAGGGGATTTCTGGAAACACCATATATTTT	CASSVGGGGQGISGNTIYF
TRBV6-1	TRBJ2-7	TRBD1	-	TGTGCCAGCAGTGAAAACAGGGGCCCCTCCTACGAGCAGTACTTC	CASSENRGPSYEQYF
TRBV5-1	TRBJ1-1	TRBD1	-	TGCGCCAGCAGCCGACCGGGACAGACGAACACTGAAGCTTTCTTT	CASSRPGQTNTEAFF
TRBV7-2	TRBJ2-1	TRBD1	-	TGTGCCAGCAGCTTGGGGACAGGGAGGGGGAATGAGCAGTTCTTC	CASSLGTGRGNEQFF
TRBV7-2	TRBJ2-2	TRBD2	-	TGTGCCAGCAGCTTAGGGGGACTAGGGCACACCGGGGAGCTGTTTTTT	CASSLGGLGHTGELFF
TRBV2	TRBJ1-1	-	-	TGTGCCAGCAGTTTAGACACGAACACTGAAGCTTTCTTT	CASSLDTNTEAFF
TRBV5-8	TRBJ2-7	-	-	TGTGCCAGCAGCTTACTAGTCTACGAGCAGTACTTC	CASSLLVYEQYF
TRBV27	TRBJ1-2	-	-	TGTGCCAGCAGTTTATCGCGGGCTAACTATGGCTACACCTTC	CASSLSRANYGYTF
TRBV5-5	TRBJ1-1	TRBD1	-	TGTGCCAGCAGCGGGGGGACAGGCGTTGAAGCTTTCTTT	CASSGGTGVEAFF
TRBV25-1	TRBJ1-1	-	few	TGTGCCAGCAGTGAATTTGGGAGCACTGAAGCTTTCTTT	CASSEFGSTEAFF
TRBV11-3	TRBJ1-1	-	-	TGTGCCAGCAGCTCAGGACATACTAACACTGAAGCTTTCTTT	CASSSGHTNTEAFF
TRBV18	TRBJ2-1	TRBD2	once	TGTGCCAGCTCAGACCAGCGGGGAACCTCCTACAATGAGCAGTTCTTC	CASSDQRGTSYNEQFF
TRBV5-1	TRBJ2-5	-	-	TGCGCCAGCAGCTTGGCCTTAGGTAGCGGACAAGAGACCCAGTACTTC	CASSLALGSGQETQYF
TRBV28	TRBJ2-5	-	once	TGTGCCAGCAGTCAAACACCGGACTCCGGGGAAGAGACCCAGTACTTC	CASSQTPDSGEETQYF
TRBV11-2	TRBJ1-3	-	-	TGTGCCAGCAGCTTATTCGGGCGACAGTTACTCTCTGGAAACACCATATATTTT	CASSLFGRQLLSGNTIYF
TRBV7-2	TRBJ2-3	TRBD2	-	TGTGCCAGCAGCTTAGCTCCTAGCGGGGATGTCACAGATACGCAGTATTTT	CASSLAPSGDVTDTQYF
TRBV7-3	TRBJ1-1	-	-	TGTGCCAGCAGCGAGACCGAGGTAGCTTTCTTT	CASSETEVAFF
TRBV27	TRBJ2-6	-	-	TGTGCCAGCAGTTTACAGGGTCCCTCTGGGGCCAACGTCCTGACTTTC	CASSLQGPSGANVLTF
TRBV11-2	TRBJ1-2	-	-	TGTGCCAGCAGCTTGGGGCGGGATAACTATGGCTACACCTTC	CASSLGRDNYGYTF
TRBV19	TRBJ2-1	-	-	TGTGCCAGTTCACGGGGGATATCCTACAATGAGCAGTTCTTC	CASSRGISYNEQFF
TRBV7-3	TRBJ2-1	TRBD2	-	TGTGCCAGCGGACTGACTAGCGGGACTTACAATGAGCAGTTCTTC	CASGLTSGTYNEQFF
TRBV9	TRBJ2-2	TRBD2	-	TGTGCCAGCAGCGCTCCGAGCGGGGGGGCGAACACCGGGGAGCTGTTTTTT	CASSAPSGGANTGELFF
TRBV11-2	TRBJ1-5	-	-	TGTGCCAGCAGCTTAGATGGCAGGGGTGAGCAGCCCCAGCATTTT	CASSLDGRGEQPQHF
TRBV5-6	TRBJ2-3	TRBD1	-	TGTGCCAGCAGCTTGGAGGGGGCCTTCACAGATACGCAGTATTTT	CASSLEGAFTDTQYF
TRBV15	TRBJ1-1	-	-	TGTGCCACCAGCAGAGATAGGTCCTACAGGGCGACGGACACTGAAGCTTTCTTT	CATSRDRSYRATDTEAFF
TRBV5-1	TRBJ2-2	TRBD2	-	TGCGCCAGCAGCTTAATAGCGGGAGACACCGGGGAGCTGTTTTTT	CASSLIAGDTGELFF
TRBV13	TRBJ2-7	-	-	TGTGCCAGCAGCTTAGCGGGGGTCTCCCTCCTGGACGAGCAGTACTTC	CASSLAGVSLLDEQYF
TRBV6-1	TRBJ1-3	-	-	TGTGCCAGCAGTAGAGGGAACTCTGGAAACACCATATATTTT	CASSRGNSGNTIYF
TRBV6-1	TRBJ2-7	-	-	TGTGCCAGCAGAACGGTCCTCTACGAGCAGTACTTC	CASRTVLYEQYF
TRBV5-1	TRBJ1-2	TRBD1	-	TGCGCCAGCAGCTTGGATTCAGGGGGTCGCGGCTACACCTTC	CASSLDSGGRGYTF
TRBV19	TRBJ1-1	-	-	TGTGCCAGTAGTGCAGACCGGACAGTCTCGACTGAAGCTTTCTTT	CASSADRTVSTEAFF
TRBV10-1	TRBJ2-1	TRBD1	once	TGCGCCAGCAGTTCACAGGGGGGCGATGAGCAGTTCTTC	CASSSQGGDEQFF
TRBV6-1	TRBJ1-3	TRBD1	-	TGTGCGACGACACAGGGGGCTGGAGGAAACACCATATATTTT	CATTQGAGGNTIYF
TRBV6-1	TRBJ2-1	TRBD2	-	TGTGCCAGCAGTGCGGGACTAGCGGGAGGGTACAATGAGCAGTTCTTC	CASSAGLAGGYNEQFF
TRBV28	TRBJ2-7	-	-	TGTGCCAGCAGCCCACCCTCCGAGCCTTACGAGCAGTACTTC	CASSPPSEPYEQYF
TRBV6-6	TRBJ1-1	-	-	TGTGCCAGCATACGGGGTCCGGGCAGGGGCATAACTGAAGCTTTCTTT	CASIRGPGRGITEAFF
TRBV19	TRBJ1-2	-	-	TGTGCCAGTAGTATTAAATGGAGTGGCTACACCTTC	CASSIKWSGYTF
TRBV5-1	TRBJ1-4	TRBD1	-	TGCGCCAGCAGCTTGGACCGGACAGGCGAAAAACTGTTTTTT	CASSLDRTGEKLFF
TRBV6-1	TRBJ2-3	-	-	TGTGCCAGCAGTGGCTCGGGCGGGGCAGATACGCAGTATTTT	CASSGSGGADTQYF
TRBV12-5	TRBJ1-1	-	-	TGTGCTAGTGGTTTTATGGGGCGCGGCACTGAAGCTTTCTTT	CASGFMGRGTEAFF
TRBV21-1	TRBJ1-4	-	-	TGTGCCAGCAGCAAAGAAGGAGAAAGTGGGAAACTGTTTTTT	CASSKEGESGKLFF
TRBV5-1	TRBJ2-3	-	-	TGCGCCAGCAGCTCTCGGGTGGCCGGGACAGATACGCAGTATTTT	CASSSRVAGTDTQYF
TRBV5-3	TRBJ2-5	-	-	TGTGCCAGAAGCTTGGGGCCCCAAGAGACCCAGTACTTC	CARSLGPQETQYF
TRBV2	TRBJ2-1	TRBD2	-	TGTGCCAGCAGTTATAGTGGACTAGCGGGAGTCTACAATGAGCAGTTCTTC	CASSYSGLAGVYNEQFF
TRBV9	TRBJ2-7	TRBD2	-	TGTGCCAGCAGCGCGGAGGGACTAGCGGGACCCCTGAAGCAGTACTTC	CASSAEGLAGPLKQYF
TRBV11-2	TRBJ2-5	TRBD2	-	TGTGCCTCTAGCGGGGGGCCACAAGAGACCCAGTACTTC	CASSGGPQETQYF
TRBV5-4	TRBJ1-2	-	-	TGTGCCAGCAGCTTCCAAACCTTC	CASSFQTF
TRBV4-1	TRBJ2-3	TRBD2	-	TGCGCCAGCAGCCAAGAGAGAAAGACTAGCGGGAACATGGGGGGAGATACGCAGTATTTT	CASSQERKTSGNMGGDTQYF